The table lists the clone carrying this T cell receptor (beta chain) with a count of one. The CDR3 is made up of 16 amino acids. Trimming took 5 bases from V and 2 from J, leaving 15 bases between them. The germline gives CDR1 MNHNY, CDR2 SVGAGI (reference sequence). Primed by a sample-barcoded 5' primer and a J-beta primer mix, a second PCR proceeded for about 6 to 11 cycles. TCRdb redid the calling of the 5' RACE reads with MiXCR, one entry per CDR3 protein. The profile shows about a million distinct CDR3 sequences, roughly two fifths of them singletons. These data are taken from a study of blood T cells in healthy people across ages. Background on the study: Template switching picked up about one barcoded beta molecule for each two T cells.

Each sample used at least 6 million PBMCs. The sequenced sample consisted of blood. The receptor's source is a man in his late teens or twenties in good health. V is TRBV6-6 and J is TRBJ2-2; D possibly corresponds to TRBD1 (6 bases). As DNA, the CDR3 is TGTGCCAGCAGTCCGAACCGGGACACCAACACCGGGGAGCTGTTTTTT. It is translated as CASSPNRDTNTGELFF.